These T cell receptor beta chains were read from a single sample in a study of blood T cell repertoires in COVID-19. Data came from immunoSEQ multiplex PCR; TCRdb stores just in-frame clones and leaves some out. The data show around 77,000 clones, with 82% seen just once and over 15% held by the top ten. The sample taken for sequencing was peripheral blood. These receptors were taken from a human donor in a cohort sampled during active COVID-19. The conserved cysteine and the conserved F or W are not part of the CDR3 here. Each record gives: V gene, J gene, clone size, CDR3 protein. Size is omitted from some rows. Given values are once, few, many or a class for expanded clones.

V: TRBV5-6; J: TRBJ2-3; size: .; CDR3: ASSIGSGQGTDTQY
V: TRBV6-4; J: TRBJ2-1; size: .; CDR3: ATDLDRDNEQF
V: TRBV4-2; J: TRBJ1-2; size: .; CDR3: ASSPHEGQGEGYT
V: TRBV15; J: TRBJ2-7; size: .; CDR3: ATSRTPVNYEQY
V: TRBV5-6; J: TRBJ1-2; size: .; CDR3: ASSLVPGYGYT
V: TRBV7-2; J: TRBJ1-1; size: once; CDR3: ASSYDAGTANTEAF
V: TRBV2; J: TRBJ2-2; size: .; CDR3: AQGTDLNTGELF
V: TRBV19; J: TRBJ1-2; size: .; CDR3: ASSRDRGLGGYT
V: TRBV7-9; J: TRBJ1-1; size: few; CDR3: ASSSGDRAYTEAF
V: TRBV18; J: TRBJ1-1; size: few; CDR3: ASSLGGMNTEAF
V: TRBV18; J: TRBJ1-1; size: .; CDR3: ASSPATGANTEAF
V: TRBV2; J: TRBJ2-5; size: .; CDR3: ASSEGRDQETQY
V: TRBV29-1; J: TRBJ2-7; size: .; CDR3: SAHTGISYEQY
V: TRBV2; J: TRBJ1-5; size: many; CDR3: ASTGGNSNQPQH
V: TRBV7-8; J: TRBJ2-3; size: few; CDR3: ASSVGGGPGPDTQY
V: TRBV11-3; J: TRBJ2-1; size: .; CDR3: ASSFRGGFGNEQF
V: TRBV6-2/TRBV6-3; J: TRBJ2-7; size: .; CDR3: ASSYSASTYEQY
V: TRBV5-1; J: TRBJ1-2; size: .; CDR3: ASSLAQGTGGRYGYT
V: TRBV5-6; J: TRBJ1-4; size: .; CDR3: ASSSYRTSTNEKLF
V: TRBV6-6; J: TRBJ1-2; size: .; CDR3: ASSPDGLSTNYGYT
V: TRBV3-1/TRBV3-2; J: TRBJ2-3; size: .; CDR3: ASSRGGDTQY
V: TRBV28; J: TRBJ1-1; size: .; CDR3: ASSLPSRGGF
V: TRBV7-2; J: TRBJ2-7; size: .; CDR3: ASSLPETGQGRYEQY
V: TRBV7-9; J: TRBJ1-2; size: few; CDR3: ASTLYTGGYGYT
V: TRBV3-1/TRBV3-2; J: TRBJ2-7; size: .; CDR3: ASSSAPRGATYEQY
V: TRBV3-1/TRBV3-2; J: TRBJ1-1; size: .; CDR3: ASSHSGRVITEAF
V: TRBV11-2; J: TRBJ2-7; size: .; CDR3: ASSSPGDSYEQY
V: TRBV27; J: TRBJ2-7; size: .; CDR3: ASSRHRDPYEQY
V: TRBV5-8; J: TRBJ2-7; size: .; CDR3: ASSPSGTKYEQY
V: TRBV12-3/TRBV12-4; J: TRBJ2-7; size: .; CDR3: ASSQQGRTEQY
V: TRBV19; J: TRBJ1-1; size: .; CDR3: ASSIRVRNTEAF
V: TRBV3-1/TRBV3-2; J: TRBJ1-1; size: .; CDR3: ASSPSPFTEAF
V: TRBV19; J: TRBJ1-2; size: .; CDR3: ASSIQGAPGYT
V: TRBV5-6; J: TRBJ1-3; size: .; CDR3: ASSLYRAGLGNTIY
V: TRBV11-3; J: TRBJ2-6; size: .; CDR3: ASSPGGERANVLT
V: TRBV18; J: TRBJ2-7; size: .; CDR3: ASSPPLAADEQY
V: TRBV5-4; J: TRBJ2-7; size: .; CDR3: ASSRTAAGSYEQY
V: TRBV7-6; J: TRBJ1-2; size: few; CDR3: ASSLATGSGYGYT
V: TRBV5-1; J: TRBJ2-5; size: once; CDR3: ASSLVAGALGTQY
V: TRBV6-1; J: TRBJ1-2; size: .; CDR3: ASSDRANYGYT
V: TRBV25-1; J: TRBJ1-2; size: .; CDR3: ASSSTSDRRYGYT
V: TRBV27; J: TRBJ1-5; size: .; CDR3: ASKPVWGGSNQPQH
V: TRBV4-1; J: TRBJ2-7; size: .; CDR3: ASSQAGGEGSMYEQY
V: TRBV5-1; J: TRBJ1-1; size: once; CDR3: ASSLRGLYRNTEAF
V: TRBV27; J: TRBJ1-1; size: .; CDR3: ASTPGYTEAF
V: TRBV18; J: TRBJ1-4; size: .; CDR3: ASSPPGGPGEKLF
V: TRBV12-3/TRBV12-4; J: TRBJ1-2; size: .; CDR3: ASSHDRGRGYT
V: TRBV6-2/TRBV6-3; J: TRBJ2-7; size: .; CDR3: ASSIQGHEQY
V: TRBV7-2; J: TRBJ2-3; size: .; CDR3: ASSSDRGTDTQY
V: TRBV4-2; J: TRBJ1-1; size: .; CDR3: ASSQETGENTEAF
V: TRBV2; J: TRBJ2-5; size: .; CDR3: ASRVEQQETQY
V: TRBV2; J: TRBJ2-3; size: few; CDR3: ASSIGLGGDTQY
V: TRBV4-2; J: TRBJ2-7; size: .; CDR3: ASSQDGGTYEQY
V: TRBV19; J: TRBJ2-1; size: .; CDR3: ASSYLQRGEYNEQF
V: TRBV25-1; J: TRBJ1-4; size: .; CDR3: ASSGGGEKLF
V: TRBV13; J: TRBJ2-1; size: .; CDR3: ASSITGLSYNEQF
V: TRBV5-1; J: TRBJ2-7; size: .; CDR3: ASSLGQSYEQY